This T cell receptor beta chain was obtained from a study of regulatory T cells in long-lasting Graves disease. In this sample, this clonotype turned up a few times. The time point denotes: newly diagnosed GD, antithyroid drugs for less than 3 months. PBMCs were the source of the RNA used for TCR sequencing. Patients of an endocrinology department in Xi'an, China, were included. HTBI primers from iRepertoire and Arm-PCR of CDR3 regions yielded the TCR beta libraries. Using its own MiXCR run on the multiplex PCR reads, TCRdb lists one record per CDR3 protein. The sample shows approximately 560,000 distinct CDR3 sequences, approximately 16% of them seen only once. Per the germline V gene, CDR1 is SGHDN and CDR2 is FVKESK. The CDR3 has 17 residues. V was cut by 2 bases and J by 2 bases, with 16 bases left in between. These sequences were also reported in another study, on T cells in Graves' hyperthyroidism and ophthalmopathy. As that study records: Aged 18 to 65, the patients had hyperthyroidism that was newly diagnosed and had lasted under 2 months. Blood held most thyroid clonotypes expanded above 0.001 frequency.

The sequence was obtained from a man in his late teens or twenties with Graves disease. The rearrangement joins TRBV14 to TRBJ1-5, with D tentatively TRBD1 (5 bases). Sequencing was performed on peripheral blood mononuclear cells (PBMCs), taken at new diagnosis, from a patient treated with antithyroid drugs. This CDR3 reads CASSQNGSGGGNQPQHF. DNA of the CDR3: TGTGCCAGCAGCCAAAACGGCTCGGGGGGTGGCAATCAGCCCCAGCATTTT.